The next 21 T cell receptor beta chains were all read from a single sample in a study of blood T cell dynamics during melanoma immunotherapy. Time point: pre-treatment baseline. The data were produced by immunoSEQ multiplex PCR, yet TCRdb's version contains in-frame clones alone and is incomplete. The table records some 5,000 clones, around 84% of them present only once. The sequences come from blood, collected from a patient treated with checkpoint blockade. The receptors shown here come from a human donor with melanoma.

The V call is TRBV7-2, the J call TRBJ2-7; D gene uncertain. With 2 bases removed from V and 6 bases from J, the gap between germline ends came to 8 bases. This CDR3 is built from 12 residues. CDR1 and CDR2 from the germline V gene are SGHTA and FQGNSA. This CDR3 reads CASSLYSVEQYF. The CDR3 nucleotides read TGTGCCAGCAGCTTATACAGCGTCGAGCAGTACTTC.

CDR3 region: CASRQGGFNQPQHF. The CDR3 bases are TGTGCCAGTAGACAGGGAGGATTCAATCAGCCCCAGCATTTT. V gene TRBV28 combines with J gene TRBJ1-5; 7 positions agree with TRBD1. After removal of 9 bases from V and 3 bases from J, the junction contained 8 bases not matched to a gene. The CDR3 has 14 amino acids. CDR1 and CDR2 (germline): MDHEN, SYDVKM.

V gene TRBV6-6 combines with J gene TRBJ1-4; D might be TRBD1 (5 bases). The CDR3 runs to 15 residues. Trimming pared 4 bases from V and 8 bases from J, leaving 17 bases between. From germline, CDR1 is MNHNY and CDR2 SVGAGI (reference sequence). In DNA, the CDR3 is TGTGCCAGCAGTTCCGGGACGAAACGGAACGAAAAACTGTTTTTT. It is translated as CASSSGTKRNEKLFF.

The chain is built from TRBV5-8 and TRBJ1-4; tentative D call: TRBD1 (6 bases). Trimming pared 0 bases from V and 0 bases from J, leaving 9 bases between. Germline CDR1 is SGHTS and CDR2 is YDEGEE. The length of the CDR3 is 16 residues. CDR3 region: CASSLARGATNEKLFF. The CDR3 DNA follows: TGTGCCAGCAGCTTGGCCAGGGGAGCAACTAATGAAAAACTGTTTTTT.

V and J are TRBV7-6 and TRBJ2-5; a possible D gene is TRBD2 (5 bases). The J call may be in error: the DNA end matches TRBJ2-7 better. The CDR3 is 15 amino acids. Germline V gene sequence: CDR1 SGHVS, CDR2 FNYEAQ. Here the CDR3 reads CASSAGDAGGYEQYF. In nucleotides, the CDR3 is TGTGCCAGCAGCGCCGGGGATGCGGGTGGCTACGAGCAGTACTTC.

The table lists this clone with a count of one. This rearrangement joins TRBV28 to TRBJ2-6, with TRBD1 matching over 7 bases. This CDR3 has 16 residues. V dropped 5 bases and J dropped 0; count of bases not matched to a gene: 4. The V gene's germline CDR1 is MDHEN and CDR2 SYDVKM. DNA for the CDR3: TGTGCCAGCAGTCCGTACAGGGGCTCTGGGGCCAACGTCCTGACTTTC. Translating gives CASSPYRGSGANVLTF.

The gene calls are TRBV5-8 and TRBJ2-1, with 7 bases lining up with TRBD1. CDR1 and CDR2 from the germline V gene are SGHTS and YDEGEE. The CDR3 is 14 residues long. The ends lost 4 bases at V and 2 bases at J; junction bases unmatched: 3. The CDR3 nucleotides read TGTGCCAGCAGCCCGGGACAGACCTACAATGAGCAGTTCTTC. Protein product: CASSPGQTYNEQFF.

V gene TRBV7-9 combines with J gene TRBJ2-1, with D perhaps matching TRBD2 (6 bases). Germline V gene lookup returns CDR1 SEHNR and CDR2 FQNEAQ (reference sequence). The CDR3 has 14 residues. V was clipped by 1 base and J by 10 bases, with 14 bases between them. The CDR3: CASSLVGGSREQFF. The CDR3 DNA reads TGTGCCAGCAGCTTAGTTGGGGGGTCGAGGGAGCAGTTCTTC.

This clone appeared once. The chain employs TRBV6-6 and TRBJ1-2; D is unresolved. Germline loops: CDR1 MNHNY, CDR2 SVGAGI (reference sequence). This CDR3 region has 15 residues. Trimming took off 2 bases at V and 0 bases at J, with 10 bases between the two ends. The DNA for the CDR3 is TGTGCCAGCAGTTACACACCAGATCCTAACTATGGCTACACCTTC. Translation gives CASSYTPDPNYGYTF.

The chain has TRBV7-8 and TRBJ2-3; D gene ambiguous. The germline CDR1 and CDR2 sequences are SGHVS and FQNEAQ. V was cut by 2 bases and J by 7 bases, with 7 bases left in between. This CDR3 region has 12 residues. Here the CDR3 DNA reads TGTGCCAGCAGCTTAATGGGGTATACGCAGTATTTT. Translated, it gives CASSLMGYTQYF.

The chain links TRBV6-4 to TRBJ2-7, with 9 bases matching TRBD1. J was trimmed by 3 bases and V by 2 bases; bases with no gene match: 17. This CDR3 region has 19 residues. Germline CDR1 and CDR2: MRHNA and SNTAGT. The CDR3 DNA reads TGTGCCAGCAGTGACGCGCTTCAGACCCGGGACAGGGTTAACTACGAGCAGTACTTC. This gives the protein CASSDALQTRDRVNYEQYF.

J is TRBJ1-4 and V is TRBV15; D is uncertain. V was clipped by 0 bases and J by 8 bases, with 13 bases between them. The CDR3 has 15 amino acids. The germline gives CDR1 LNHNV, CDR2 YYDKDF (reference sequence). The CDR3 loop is CATSRDPLKGEKLFF. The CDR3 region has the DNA TGTGCCACCAGCAGAGATCCCCTTAAGGGCGAAAAACTGTTTTTT.

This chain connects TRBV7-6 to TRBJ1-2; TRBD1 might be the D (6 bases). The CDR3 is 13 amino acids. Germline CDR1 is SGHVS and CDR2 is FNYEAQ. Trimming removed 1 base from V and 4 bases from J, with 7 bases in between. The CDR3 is CASSLGRGYGYTF. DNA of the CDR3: TGTGCCAGCAGCTTAGGCAGGGGCTATGGCTACACCTTC.

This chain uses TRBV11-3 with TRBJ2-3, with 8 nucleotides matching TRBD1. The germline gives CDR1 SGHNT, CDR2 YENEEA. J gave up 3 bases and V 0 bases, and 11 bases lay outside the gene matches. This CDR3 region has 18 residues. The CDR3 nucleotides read TGTGCCAGCAGCTTAGAGAAGTGGGGGACAGGACAGACAGATACGCAGTATTTT. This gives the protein CASSLEKWGTGQTDTQYF. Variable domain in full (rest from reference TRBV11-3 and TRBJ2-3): EAGVVQSPRYKIIEKKQPVAFWCNPISGHNTLYWYLQNLGQGPELLIRYENEEAVDDSQLPKDRFSAERLKGVDSTLKIQPAELGDSAVYLCASSLEKWGTGQTDTQYFGPGTRLTVL.

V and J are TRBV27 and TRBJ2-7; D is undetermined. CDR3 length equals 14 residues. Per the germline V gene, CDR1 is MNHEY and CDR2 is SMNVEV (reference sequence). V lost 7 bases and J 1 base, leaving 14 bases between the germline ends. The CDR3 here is CASTRSPSSYEQYF. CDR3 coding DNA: TGTGCCAGCACGAGATCGCCTTCATCCTACGAGCAGTACTTC.

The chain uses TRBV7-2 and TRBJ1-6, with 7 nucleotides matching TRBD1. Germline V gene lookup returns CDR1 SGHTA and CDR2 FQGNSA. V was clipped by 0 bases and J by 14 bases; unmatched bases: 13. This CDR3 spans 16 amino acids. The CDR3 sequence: CASSLALVQGRGSLHF. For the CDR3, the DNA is TGTGCCAGCAGCTTAGCGCTAGTACAGGGGCGGGGATCCCTCCACTTT.

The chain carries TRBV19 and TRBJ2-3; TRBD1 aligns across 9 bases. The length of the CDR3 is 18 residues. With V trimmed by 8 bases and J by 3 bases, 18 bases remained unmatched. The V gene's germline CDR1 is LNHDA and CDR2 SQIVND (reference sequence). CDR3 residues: CASAGGTGLYVDTDTQYF. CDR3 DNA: TGTGCCAGTGCCGGGGGGACAGGGTTATATGTCGATACAGATACGCAGTATTTT.

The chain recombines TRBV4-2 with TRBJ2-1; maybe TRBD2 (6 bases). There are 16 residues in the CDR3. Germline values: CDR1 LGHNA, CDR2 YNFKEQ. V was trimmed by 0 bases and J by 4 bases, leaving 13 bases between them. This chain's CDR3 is CASSQDSGGTYNEQFF. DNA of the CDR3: TGTGCCAGCAGCCAAGATTCGGGCGGGACTTACAATGAGCAGTTCTTC.

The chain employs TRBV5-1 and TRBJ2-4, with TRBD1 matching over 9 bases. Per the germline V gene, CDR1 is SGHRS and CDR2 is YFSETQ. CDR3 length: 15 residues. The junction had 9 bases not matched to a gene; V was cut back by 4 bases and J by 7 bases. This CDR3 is CASSPDRGASNIQYF. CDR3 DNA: TGCGCCAGCAGCCCGGACAGGGGTGCAAGTAACATTCAGTACTTC.

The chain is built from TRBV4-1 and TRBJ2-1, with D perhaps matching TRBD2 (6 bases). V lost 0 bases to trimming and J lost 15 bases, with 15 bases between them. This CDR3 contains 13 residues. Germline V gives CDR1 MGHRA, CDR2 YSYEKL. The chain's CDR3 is CASSQERGLGRFF. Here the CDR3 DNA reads TGCGCCAGCAGCCAAGAGAGGGGACTTGGGCGGTTCTTC.

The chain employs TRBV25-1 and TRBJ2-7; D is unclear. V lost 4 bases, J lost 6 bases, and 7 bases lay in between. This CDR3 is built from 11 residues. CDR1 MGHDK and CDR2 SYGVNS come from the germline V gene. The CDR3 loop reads CASSVGGEQYF. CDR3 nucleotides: TGTGCCAGCAGTGTAGGCGGCGAGCAGTACTTC.